The rows below give T cell receptor beta chains drawn from one sample of a study of CD8+CD57+ T cells in acquired aplastic anemia. MiXCR was run by TCRdb on the reads, yielding one entry per CDR3 protein. Of under 200,000 distinct CDR3 sequences detected, 48% appear once; the ten largest clones hold around 2%. The sequencing sample was made of sorted CD4+, CD8+, or CD8+CD57+ T cells (not recorded which) from PBMCs. All receptors derive from a human donor with aplastic anemia. The CDR3 runs from the conserved cysteine through the conserved F or W. Fields, in order: CDR3 DNA, CDR3 protein, D gene, clone size, J gene, V gene. The D gene is left open where the match is weak. Some rows mark clone size as missing; the rest say once, few, many or name a class of expanded clone.

cdr3_nt: TGCAGTGCTAGAGAACAGGGGGTTAGCAATCAGCCCCAGCATTTT
cdr3_aa: CSAREQGVSNQPQHF
d_call: TRBD1
clone_size: many
j_call: TRBJ1-5
v_call: TRBV20-1

cdr3_nt: TGTGCCACCAGCAGTCACGGGACAGGGACCTACGAGCAGTACTTC
cdr3_aa: CATSSHGTGTYEQYF
d_call: TRBD1
clone_size: few
j_call: TRBJ2-7
v_call: TRBV15

cdr3_nt: TGCAGCGCCAATAGACCGGATTTGAACACTGAAGCTTTCTTT
cdr3_aa: CSANRPDLNTEAFF
d_call: NA
clone_size: NA
j_call: TRBJ1-1
v_call: TRBV29-1

cdr3_nt: TGTGCCAGCCGCCTGACCGGGACAGGGACAGCTTTCTTT
cdr3_aa: CASRLTGTGTAFF
d_call: TRBD1
clone_size: many
j_call: TRBJ1-1
v_call: TRBV6-6

cdr3_nt: TGCGCCAGCAGCTTGGGCGTGGCGTATGGCTACACCTTC
cdr3_aa: CASSLGVAYGYTF
d_call: NA
clone_size: NA
j_call: TRBJ1-2
v_call: TRBV5-1

cdr3_nt: TGCAGTGCTCCCATCCGGACCGACGAGCAGTACTTC
cdr3_aa: CSAPIRTDEQYF
d_call: NA
clone_size: many
j_call: TRBJ2-7
v_call: TRBV20-1

cdr3_nt: TGTGCCAACTTTAAAGGGACAGCTTTTTCCTATGGCTACACCTTC
cdr3_aa: CANFKGTAFSYGYTF
d_call: TRBD1
clone_size: NA
j_call: TRBJ1-2
v_call: TRBV18

cdr3_nt: TGTGCCATCGGGCCCGGGACTAGCGCGATCAATGAGCAGTTCTTC
cdr3_aa: CAIGPGTSAINEQFF
d_call: TRBD2
clone_size: NA
j_call: TRBJ2-1
v_call: TRBV10-3

cdr3_nt: TGTGCCAGCAGCCCCCGACTAGCGGGAGGGTCCCGGGAGACCCAGTACTTC
cdr3_aa: CASSPRLAGGSRETQYF
d_call: TRBD2
clone_size: NA
j_call: TRBJ2-5
v_call: TRBV6-1

cdr3_nt: TGCGCCAGCAGCCAATTAACAGGGAAGTACGAGCAGTACTTC
cdr3_aa: CASSQLTGKYEQYF
d_call: NA
clone_size: NA
j_call: TRBJ2-7
v_call: TRBV5-1

cdr3_nt: TGTGCCAGCAGCTTACTTTTGGGGGGGGCTCGCGAGCAGTACTTC
cdr3_aa: CASSLLLGGAREQYF
d_call: NA
clone_size: many
j_call: TRBJ2-7
v_call: TRBV5-4

cdr3_nt: TGTGCCAGTAGTCTGACATATCGGGCAGATACGCAGTATTTT
cdr3_aa: CASSLTYRADTQYF
d_call: NA
clone_size: NA
j_call: TRBJ2-3
v_call: TRBV19

cdr3_nt: TGCGCCAGCAGCAAAAGGACAGGAGTCGTAAATGAGCAGTTCTTC
cdr3_aa: CASSKRTGVVNEQFF
d_call: TRBD1
clone_size: NA
j_call: TRBJ2-1
v_call: TRBV5-1

cdr3_nt: TGTGCCAGCAGCTTAGAAAGGGCCAAAGCTTTCTTT
cdr3_aa: CASSLERAKAFF
d_call: NA
clone_size: NA
j_call: TRBJ1-1
v_call: TRBV7-2

cdr3_nt: TGTGCCAGTAGCCCCGGGGACCAGGGGGGCTACACCTTC
cdr3_aa: CASSPGDQGGYTF
d_call: NA
clone_size: many
j_call: TRBJ1-2
v_call: TRBV19

cdr3_nt: TGTGCCAGCAGCTTAGCACGGGACATATACGAGCAGTACTTC
cdr3_aa: CASSLARDIYEQYF
d_call: NA
clone_size: NA
j_call: TRBJ2-7
v_call: TRBV7-2

cdr3_nt: TGCAGTGCTGGGGTCACTAGCGGAGGCAATGAGCAGTTCTTC
cdr3_aa: CSAGVTSGGNEQFF
d_call: TRBD2
clone_size: once
j_call: TRBJ2-1
v_call: TRBV20-1

cdr3_nt: TGTGCCAGTAGTATAGGGGACAGGGATACCGGGGAGCTGTTTTTT
cdr3_aa: CASSIGDRDTGELFF
d_call: TRBD1
clone_size: NA
j_call: TRBJ2-2
v_call: TRBV19

cdr3_nt: TGTGCCAGCAGTGAACAGGGAGACACAGATACGCAGTATTTT
cdr3_aa: CASSEQGDTDTQYF
d_call: NA
clone_size: few
j_call: TRBJ2-3
v_call: TRBV6-1

cdr3_nt: TGTGCCAGCAGCCGGACAGGGAATGGTCACACTGAAGCTTTCTTT
cdr3_aa: CASSRTGNGHTEAFF
d_call: TRBD1
clone_size: NA
j_call: TRBJ1-1
v_call: TRBV9

cdr3_nt: TGTGCCAGCAGCTCCCGAACGACTAGCGGGACCTACGAGCAGTACTTC
cdr3_aa: CASSSRTTSGTYEQYF
d_call: TRBD2
clone_size: once
j_call: TRBJ2-7
v_call: TRBV11-2

cdr3_nt: TGTGCCAGCAGCGTAGTGGACGGGAACACCGGGGAGCTGTTTTTT
cdr3_aa: CASSVVDGNTGELFF
d_call: NA
clone_size: NA
j_call: TRBJ2-2
v_call: TRBV9

cdr3_nt: TGTGCCAGCAGTCAGGACAGGGGGAACGGCTACACCTTC
cdr3_aa: CASSQDRGNGYTF
d_call: TRBD1
clone_size: NA
j_call: TRBJ1-2
v_call: TRBV6-1

cdr3_nt: TGTGCCAGCAGCCCGACTACCCTAGCGGGGGACCCCTACGAGCAGTACTTC
cdr3_aa: CASSPTTLAGDPYEQYF
d_call: TRBD2
clone_size: NA
j_call: TRBJ2-7
v_call: TRBV11-2

cdr3_nt: TGTGCCAGCAGCGTAGGGGCTAGCGGGGGGACCAGCACAGATACGCAGTATTTT
cdr3_aa: CASSVGASGGTSTDTQYF
d_call: TRBD2
clone_size: NA
j_call: TRBJ2-3
v_call: TRBV9

cdr3_nt: TGTGCCAGCAGCCAAGATTGGGCAGCCACTAGCACGGATACGCAGTATTTT
cdr3_aa: CASSQDWAATSTDTQYF
d_call: NA
clone_size: NA
j_call: TRBJ2-3
v_call: TRBV14

cdr3_nt: TGTGCCAGCAGTCCGACAGGGGACCAGCCCCAGCATTTT
cdr3_aa: CASSPTGDQPQHF
d_call: TRBD1
clone_size: many
j_call: TRBJ1-5
v_call: TRBV3-1

cdr3_nt: TGTGCCAGCAGCTCGGGGAACACCCCTTTCTCTGGAAACACCATATATTTT
cdr3_aa: CASSSGNTPFSGNTIYF
d_call: NA
clone_size: few
j_call: TRBJ1-3
v_call: TRBV5-4

cdr3_nt: TGTGCCAGCAGTCGGACTAGCGGGGGGCCGATCACAGATACGCAGTATTTT
cdr3_aa: CASSRTSGGPITDTQYF
d_call: TRBD2
clone_size: many
j_call: TRBJ2-3
v_call: TRBV6-1